The entry below gives a single TCR beta chain sequence along with its context. Method: immunoSEQ multiplex PCR; TCRdb's copy keeps in-frame clones and lacks some. The repertoire holds about 19,000 clones, with 87% as singletons. Trimming at V came to 6 bases and at J to 3 bases, leaving 9 bases not matched to a gene. Germline V lookup: CDR1 SQVTM, CDR2 ANQGSEA. The CDR3 extends over 14 amino acids. This sample was taken from a study of blood T cell dynamics during melanoma immunotherapy. As for time point: week 3, after first cycle of checkpoint inhibitor. This TCR was sampled from a human donor with melanoma. The rearrangement joins TRBV29-1 to TRBJ2-7, with 9 bases that match TRBD1. This material consisted of blood, taken from a patient treated with checkpoint blockade. CDR3 region: CSVQGTGSFYEQYF. CDR3 DNA sequence: TGCAGCGTCCAAGGGACAGGGAGTTTCTACGAGCAGTACTTC.